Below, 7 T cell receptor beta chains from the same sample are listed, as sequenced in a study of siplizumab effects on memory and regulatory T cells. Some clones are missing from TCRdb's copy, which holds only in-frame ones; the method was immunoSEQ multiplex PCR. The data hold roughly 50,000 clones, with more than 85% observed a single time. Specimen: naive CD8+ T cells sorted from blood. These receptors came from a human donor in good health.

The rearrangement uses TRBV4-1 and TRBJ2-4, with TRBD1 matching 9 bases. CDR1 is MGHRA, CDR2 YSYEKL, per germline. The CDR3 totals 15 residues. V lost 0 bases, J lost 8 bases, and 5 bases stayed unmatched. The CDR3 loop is CASSQERTGAHIQYF. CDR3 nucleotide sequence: TGCGCCAGCAGCCAAGAAAGGACAGGGGCCCACATTCAGTACTTC.

The chain's CDR3 is CASSTQDPPKAPNYGYTF. The CDR3 DNA reads as TGTGCCAGCAGCACACAAGACCCCCCCAAGGCCCCTAACTATGGCTACACCTTC. The gene calls are TRBV21-1 and TRBJ1-2. TRBV21-1 is annotated as a pseudogene. The CDR3 contains 18 residues.

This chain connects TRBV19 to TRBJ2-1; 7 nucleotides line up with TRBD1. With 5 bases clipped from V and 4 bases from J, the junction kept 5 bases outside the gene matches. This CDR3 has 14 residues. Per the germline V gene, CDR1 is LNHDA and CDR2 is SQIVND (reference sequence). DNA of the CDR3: TGTGCCAGTAGTCGGCAGGGGGAGTACAATGAGCAGTTCTTC. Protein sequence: CASSRQGEYNEQFF.

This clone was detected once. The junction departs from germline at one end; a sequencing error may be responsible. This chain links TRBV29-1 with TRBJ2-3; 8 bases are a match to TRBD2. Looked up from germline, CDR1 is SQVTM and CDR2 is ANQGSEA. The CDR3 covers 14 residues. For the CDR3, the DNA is TGCAGCGTCGAAGCGGGGGCCCTGACAGATACGCAGTATTTT. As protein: CSVEAGALTDTQYF.

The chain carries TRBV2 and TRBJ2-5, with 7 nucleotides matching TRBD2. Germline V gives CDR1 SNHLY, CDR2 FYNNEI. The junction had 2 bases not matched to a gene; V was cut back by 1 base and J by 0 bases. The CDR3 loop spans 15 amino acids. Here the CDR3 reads CASSEGEGYQETQYF. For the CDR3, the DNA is TGTGCCAGCAGTGAAGGGGAGGGCTACCAAGAGACCCAGTACTTC.

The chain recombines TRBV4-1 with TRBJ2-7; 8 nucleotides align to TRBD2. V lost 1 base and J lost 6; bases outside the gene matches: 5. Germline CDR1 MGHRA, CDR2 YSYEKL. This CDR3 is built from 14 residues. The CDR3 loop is CASSQVGTRAEQYF. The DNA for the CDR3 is TGCGCCAGCAGCCAAGTAGGGACTAGGGCCGAGCAGTACTTC.

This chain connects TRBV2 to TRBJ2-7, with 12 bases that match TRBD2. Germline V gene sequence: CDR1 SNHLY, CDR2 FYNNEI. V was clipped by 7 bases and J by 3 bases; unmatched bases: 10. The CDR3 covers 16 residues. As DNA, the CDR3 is TGTGCCAGCATGGACCTGACTAGCGGGAGTCGCTACGAGCAGTACTTC. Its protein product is CASMDLTSGSRYEQYF.